This is a list of T cell receptor beta chains from one sample in a study of OX40 agonist ivuxolimab in advanced cancers. Sequencing used immunoSEQ multiplex PCR; TCRdb keeps in-frame clones, though not all of them. The sample has approximately 48,000 clones; more than 75% are singletons. Material: CD4+ or CD8+ T cells sorted from blood, obtained in a trial of the OX40 agonist ivuxolimab. These receptors were obtained from an adult with an advanced solid tumor such as melanoma, head and neck, liver or kidney cancer. The CDR3 runs from the conserved cysteine through the conserved F or W. D genes are given only for firm matches. A clone size is listed for some rows: how often the clone was seen (once, few, many), or a class if it is expanded.

V gene	D gene	clone size	J gene	CDR3 DNA	CDR3 protein
TRBV5-8	NA	NA	TRBJ2-2	TGTGCCAGCAGCTTACGGGGGGCTGACACCGGGGAGCTGTTTTTT	CASSLRGADTGELFF
TRBV5-6	NA	NA	TRBJ1-2	TGTGCCAGCAGCTTGTTAGGGGGGCGAGGGGATGGCTACACCTTC	CASSLLGGRGDGYTF
TRBV5-4	NA	once	TRBJ1-2	TGTGCCAGCAGCTTGGCCACGGCGTCCTATGGCTACACCTTC	CASSLATASYGYTF
TRBV4-1	TRBD2	NA	TRBJ2-1	TGCGCCAGCAGCCTGGGTAGCGGGAGCTCCTACAATGAGCAGTTCTTC	CASSLGSGSSYNEQFF
TRBV28	NA	NA	TRBJ2-1	TGTGCCAGCAGTTTTTTAGAGGATGAGCAGTTCTTC	CASSFLEDEQFF
TRBV15	NA	NA	TRBJ1-4	TGTGCCACCAGCAGTCGGAGAGGGGGTAATGAAAAACTGTTTTTT	CATSSRRGGNEKLFF
TRBV18	TRBD1	NA	TRBJ1-5	TGTGCCAGCTCACTAGGACAGGGGGCTACGGGCAATCAGCCCCAGCATTTT	CASSLGQGATGNQPQHF
TRBV5-6	NA	NA	TRBJ1-1	TGTGCCAGCAGCTTGGATCATCGGGGAACTGAAGCTTTCTTT	CASSLDHRGTEAFF
TRBV18	NA	once	TRBJ2-7	TGTGCCAGCTCATCCCCCCAAGCCTACGAGCAGTACTTC	CASSSPQAYEQYF
TRBV5-4	NA	NA	TRBJ1-2	TGTGCCAGCAGCTTGGGGACAATGGACTACGTTGGCTACACCTTC	CASSLGTMDYVGYTF
TRBV30	NA	once	TRBJ2-2	TGTGCCTGGAGGTGGGGGGGCGTATCAGTCGGGGAGCTGTTTTTT	CAWRWGGVSVGELFF
TRBV6-6	TRBD1	NA	TRBJ1-2	TGTGCCAGCAGTTATGTCGCAGGGGGCGTCGGTGGCTACACCTTC	CASSYVAGGVGGYTF
TRBV13	NA	NA	TRBJ2-1	TGTGCCAGCAGCTTAGACCAGAAGACTCTACGCTCCTACAATGAGCAGTTCTTC	CASSLDQKTLRSYNEQFF
TRBV27	TRBD1	NA	TRBJ1-1	TGTGCCAGCAGTTTCAGGGGGACTGAAGCTTTCTTT	CASSFRGTEAFF
TRBV4-3	TRBD1	NA	TRBJ2-1	TGCGCCAGCAGCCCCCGACAGGGCCCAGGGGATGAGCAGTTCTTC	CASSPRQGPGDEQFF
TRBV25-1	NA	NA	TRBJ1-6	TGTGCCAGCAGCCCTCGGGGCTCCTATAATTCACCCCTCCACTTT	CASSPRGSYNSPLHF
TRBV11-2	TRBD2	NA	TRBJ2-7	TGTGCCAGCAGCTTAGCGGGGGGACCATTTAAAGAGCAGTACTTC	CASSLAGGPFKEQYF
TRBV30	NA	NA	TRBJ1-2	TGTGCCTGTCTTGAGCGGTGGGGACCGCGATTAATGTATGGCTACACCTTC	CACLERWGPRLMYGYTF
TRBV28	NA	NA	TRBJ2-7	TGTGCCAGCACCCTCAATAGAGAGCAGTACTTC	CASTLNREQYF
TRBV7-9	TRBD2	NA	TRBJ2-1	TGTGCCAGCAGCTTATACGATGCCGGGGGGTATGAGCAGTTCTTC	CASSLYDAGGYEQFF
TRBV27	TRBD1	NA	TRBJ2-6	TGTGCCAGCAGTTTACTCGGGACAGGTACCTCTGGGGCCAACGTCCTGACTTTC	CASSLLGTGTSGANVLTF
TRBV28	NA	NA	TRBJ2-7	TGTGCCAGCAGTTTAGCTTCTTACGAGCAGTACTTC	CASSLASYEQYF
TRBV19	TRBD2	NA	TRBJ2-1	TGTGCCAGTAGTATGGACGGGAGGGTCTCCTACAATGAGCAGTTCTTC	CASSMDGRVSYNEQFF
TRBV2	NA	NA	TRBJ1-1	TGTGCCAGCAGTGAAGTGGGGGGAACTGAAGCTTTCTTT	CASSEVGGTEAFF
TRBV6-5	NA	NA	TRBJ1-1	TGTGCCAGCAGTTACGGGAAACGAGTGAACACTGAAGCTTTCTTT	CASSYGKRVNTEAFF
TRBV9	TRBD1	once	TRBJ1-2	TGTGCCAGCGAGGGGGCAGAGTATGGCTACACCTTC	CASEGAEYGYTF
TRBV25-1	NA	NA	TRBJ1-6	TGTGCCAGCAGTGAATTAAGTCAGGGGTATTCACCCCTCCACTTT	CASSELSQGYSPLHF
TRBV15	NA	NA	TRBJ1-2	TGTGCCACCAGCAGCCCGATCCGGGGCTCTCTGGTTGGCTACACCTTC	CATSSPIRGSLVGYTF
TRBV13	NA	NA	TRBJ2-7	TGTGCCAGCAGCCCAACTGTAAACCTCTCCTACGAGCAGTACTTC	CASSPTVNLSYEQYF
TRBV9	TRBD1	NA	TRBJ1-1	TGTGCCAGCAGCGCCCAGGGGGGGACTGAAGCTTTCTTT	CASSAQGGTEAFF
TRBV25-1	NA	NA	TRBJ1-2	TGTGCCAGCAGCCAGGACAGCTATGGCTACACCTTC	CASSQDSYGYTF
TRBV7-9	NA	NA	TRBJ2-6	TGTGCCAGCAGCCAAGATCTCACAACTGGGGCCAACGTCCTGACTTTC	CASSQDLTTGANVLTF
TRBV18	NA	NA	TRBJ1-6	TGTGCCAGCTCACCAGGGAGTGGAAATTCACCCCTCCACTTT	CASSPGSGNSPLHF
TRBV7-6	TRBD1	NA	TRBJ1-5	TGTGCCAGCAGCTTAGGTCAGGGGGCCGGTCAGCCCCAGCATTTT	CASSLGQGAGQPQHF
TRBV2	TRBD1	NA	TRBJ2-4	TGTGCCAGCCTAATTAGCCGGGACAGGGTGAACATTCAGTACTTC	CASLISRDRVNIQYF
TRBV7-8	TRBD2	NA	TRBJ2-7	TGTGCCAGCAGTGGGCTAGCGGGAGCGGACGAGCAGTACTTC	CASSGLAGADEQYF
TRBV7-2	NA	NA	TRBJ1-1	TGTGCCAGCAGCTCCCCCTCGTCGAACACTGAAGCTTTCTTT	CASSSPSSNTEAFF
TRBV5-6	NA	NA	TRBJ2-7	TGTGCCAGCAGTTCGGGACATACCTACGAGCAGTACTTC	CASSSGHTYEQYF
TRBV29-1	TRBD2	NA	TRBJ2-7	TGCAGCGTTGGGACTAGCGGGAGATTGCAGTACTTC	CSVGTSGRLQYF
TRBV6-6	NA	NA	TRBJ2-7	TGTGCCAGCAGTTACGGCGGTGAGGCCTACGAGCAGTACTTC	CASSYGGEAYEQYF
TRBV7-8	NA	NA	TRBJ2-3	TGTGCCAGCAGGATAAGGGATACAGATACGCAGTATTTT	CASRIRDTDTQYF
TRBV5-6	TRBD2	NA	TRBJ2-5	TGTGCCAGCAGCTCAGGGTCTAGCGGGGGAGAGACCCAGTACTTC	CASSSGSSGGETQYF
TRBV14	NA	NA	TRBJ1-1	TGTGCCAGCAGCCAGACAGAAATGGCTGAAGCTTTCTTT	CASSQTEMAEAFF
TRBV10-3	TRBD1	NA	TRBJ1-5	TGTGCCATCGGACAGGGGGACAATCAGCCCCAGCATTTT	CAIGQGDNQPQHF
TRBV7-9	TRBD1	NA	TRBJ1-2	TGTGCCAGCAGCTTAGGGGACAGGGCCTATGGCTACACCTTC	CASSLGDRAYGYTF
TRBV5-6	TRBD1	NA	TRBJ1-6	TGTGCCAGCAGCTCAGGGACAGGGGCCCCAAATTCACCCCTCCACTTT	CASSSGTGAPNSPLHF
TRBV30	NA	NA	TRBJ2-5	TGTGCACTCTCGGCAGCCTTTCGGGAGACCCAGTACTTC	CALSAAFRETQYF
TRBV9	NA	NA	TRBJ2-3	TGTGCCAGCTCGACAGTTCAGGACACAGATACGCAGTATTTT	CASSTVQDTDTQYF
TRBV27	NA	NA	TRBJ2-7	TGTGCCAGCAGTTTAAGTTTTGGGTTCTACGAGCAGTACTTC	CASSLSFGFYEQYF
TRBV6-4	TRBD1	NA	TRBJ1-5	TGTGCCAGCAGTGACCCACAAAACAGGACAGGGGATCATCAGCCCCAGCATTTT	CASSDPQNRTGDHQPQHF
TRBV5-6	NA	NA	TRBJ2-1	TGTGCCAGCAGCTTGGGAGTGAGGACCTACAATGAGCAGTTCTTC	CASSLGVRTYNEQFF
TRBV7-3	TRBD2	few	TRBJ2-3	TGTGCCAGCAGCTTAGAGGGAGGGAACGGTCCAACGGATACGCAGTATTTT	CASSLEGGNGPTDTQYF
TRBV7-6	NA	NA	TRBJ2-7	TGTGCCAGCAGCTACCCGGACACGGGGGCGAGGCAGTACTTC	CASSYPDTGARQYF